The rows below give T cell receptor beta chains drawn from one sample of a study of T cell repertoires in aging, cancer and after chemotherapy. TCRdb redid the calling of the multiplex PCR reads with MiXCR, one entry per CDR3 protein. This table holds roughly 4,000 distinct CDR3 sequences, about 28% found once. Sequenced material: blood. Source of these receptors: a human donor in good health. The CDR3 runs from the conserved cysteine through the conserved F or W. D genes are given only for firm matches. Where a row states a size, it is once, few, many or the class of an expanded clone; other rows omit it.

v_gene: TRBV6-6; abundance: .; d_gene: TRBD1; j_gene: TRBJ1-2; CDR3nt: TGTGCCAGCAGCCTAGTTGCCGGGACAGGGGATTTTGGCTACACCTTC; CDR3aa: CASSLVAGTGDFGYTF
v_gene: TRBV12-3/TRBV12-4; abundance: few; d_gene: .; j_gene: TRBJ1-3; CDR3nt: TGTGCCAGCAGTTTCGGGGCGAACTCTGGAAACACCATATATTTT; CDR3aa: CASSFGANSGNTIYF
v_gene: TRBV29-1; abundance: medium-sized; d_gene: TRBD2; j_gene: TRBJ2-5; CDR3nt: TGCAGCGCCCGAATGCTAGCGGGGGTCCAAGAGACCCAGTACTTC; CDR3aa: CSARMLAGVQETQYF
v_gene: TRBV27; abundance: .; d_gene: .; j_gene: TRBJ2-5; CDR3nt: TGTGCCAGCAGTTTCCTACCCCAAGAGACCCAGTACTTC; CDR3aa: CASSFLPQETQYF
v_gene: TRBV20-1; abundance: .; d_gene: .; j_gene: TRBJ1-5; CDR3nt: TGCAGTGCTAGAGATAGGGGTGGGGCTAGCAAACAGCCCCAGCATTTT; CDR3aa: CSARDRGGASKQPQHF
v_gene: TRBV6-5; abundance: medium-sized; d_gene: TRBD1; j_gene: TRBJ1-2; CDR3nt: TGTGCCAGCAGTGGGGGACAGTCCACCGCTAACTATGGCTACACCTTC; CDR3aa: CASSGGQSTANYGYTF
v_gene: TRBV20-1; abundance: .; d_gene: TRBD1; j_gene: TRBJ2-4; CDR3nt: TGCAGTGCTAGAGATACCCGGACAGGCCCTTCATTGTACTTC; CDR3aa: CSARDTRTGPSLYF
v_gene: TRBV12-3/TRBV12-4; abundance: medium-sized; d_gene: TRBD1; j_gene: TRBJ2-7; CDR3nt: TGTGCCAGCAGTCGAACCGGGACAGGCTGGTACGAGCAGTACTTC; CDR3aa: CASSRTGTGWYEQYF
v_gene: TRBV5-5; abundance: medium-sized; d_gene: .; j_gene: TRBJ2-1; CDR3nt: TGTGCCAGCAGCTTGTTCAATGAGCAGTTCTTC; CDR3aa: CASSLFNEQFF
v_gene: TRBV6-5; abundance: few; d_gene: .; j_gene: TRBJ2-3; CDR3nt: TGTGCCAGCAAGTACGAAGGAATTCCAGATACGCAGTATTTT; CDR3aa: CASKYEGIPDTQYF
v_gene: TRBV27; abundance: few; d_gene: TRBD1; j_gene: TRBJ1-5; CDR3nt: TGTGCCAGCAGTGCCACGACAGGGGGCAATCAGCCCCAGCATTTT; CDR3aa: CASSATTGGNQPQHF
v_gene: TRBV19; abundance: few; d_gene: .; j_gene: TRBJ2-7; CDR3nt: TGTGCCAGTTTCCCGACGGGACTGTCTCGCCCAACCTCCTACGAGCAGTACTTC; CDR3aa: CASFPTGLSRPTSYEQYF
v_gene: TRBV30; abundance: medium-sized; d_gene: .; j_gene: TRBJ1-6; CDR3nt: TGTGCCTGGAGCCTTGGGGGGCGCGGGTTCAATTCACCCCTCCACTTT; CDR3aa: CAWSLGGRGFNSPLHF
v_gene: TRBV11-2; abundance: .; d_gene: TRBD1; j_gene: TRBJ2-4; CDR3nt: TGTGCCAGCAGCTCGCTCCGACAGGGCACTCAGTACTTC; CDR3aa: CASSSLRQGTQYF
v_gene: TRBV6-5; abundance: few; d_gene: .; j_gene: TRBJ1-4; CDR3nt: TGTGCCAGCAGTTACTCGACGGCCCGGAATGAAAAACTGTTTTTT; CDR3aa: CASSYSTARNEKLFF
v_gene: TRBV6-1; abundance: .; d_gene: .; j_gene: TRBJ1-1; CDR3nt: TGTGCCAGTGAGTTTTTCTCGATTCTAAACACTGAAGCTTTCTTT; CDR3aa: CASEFFSILNTEAFF
v_gene: TRBV7-6; abundance: .; d_gene: TRBD1; j_gene: TRBJ1-4; CDR3nt: TGTGCCAGCAGCTTAACGCCGGGACAGTTAAATGAAAAACTGTTTTTT; CDR3aa: CASSLTPGQLNEKLFF
v_gene: TRBV6-5; abundance: .; d_gene: TRBD2; j_gene: TRBJ2-3; CDR3nt: TGTGCCAGCAGTTACTCGAGAACGGGGGGACCAGATACGCAGTATTTT; CDR3aa: CASSYSRTGGPDTQYF
v_gene: TRBV6-5; abundance: few; d_gene: .; j_gene: TRBJ2-5; CDR3nt: TGTGCCAGCAGCCTAAGACCAACATACAGGGACGGGACCCAGTACTTC; CDR3aa: CASSLRPTYRDGTQYF
v_gene: TRBV12-3/TRBV12-4; abundance: medium-sized; d_gene: .; j_gene: TRBJ1-5; CDR3nt: TGTGCCAGCAGTCCTAAGGGGATAGGCAATCAGCCCCAGCATTTT; CDR3aa: CASSPKGIGNQPQHF
v_gene: TRBV12-3/TRBV12-4; abundance: medium-sized; d_gene: .; j_gene: TRBJ2-2; CDR3nt: TGTGCCAGCAGGTTTGGAAGTCCCGGGGAGCTGTTTTTT; CDR3aa: CASRFGSPGELFF
v_gene: TRBV30; abundance: few; d_gene: .; j_gene: TRBJ1-6; CDR3nt: TGTGCCTCCCGCTTGAGCTCCTATAATTCACCCCTCCACTTT; CDR3aa: CASRLSSYNSPLHF
v_gene: TRBV5-4; abundance: few; d_gene: .; j_gene: TRBJ2-5; CDR3nt: TGTGCCAGCAGTTCGCGTATCGGGCTAGTGGAAGAGACCCAGTACTTC; CDR3aa: CASSSRIGLVEETQYF
v_gene: TRBV6-5; abundance: .; d_gene: .; j_gene: TRBJ2-2; CDR3nt: TGTGCCACCAGACCAGGGACGAACACCGGGGAGCTGTTTTTT; CDR3aa: CATRPGTNTGELFF
v_gene: TRBV5-1; abundance: .; d_gene: .; j_gene: TRBJ2-3; CDR3nt: TGTGCCAGCAGCTTGGAGGGTTACACAGATACGCAGTATTTT; CDR3aa: CASSLEGYTDTQYF
v_gene: TRBV18; abundance: .; d_gene: .; j_gene: TRBJ1-4; CDR3nt: TGTGCCAGCTCCCCGGCGCAGGGAACTAATGAAAAACTGTTTTTT; CDR3aa: CASSPAQGTNEKLFF
v_gene: TRBV24-1; abundance: few; d_gene: .; j_gene: TRBJ2-2; CDR3nt: TGTGCCACCAGTGATTCACAGATTAACACCGGGGAGCTGTTTTTT; CDR3aa: CATSDSQINTGELFF
v_gene: TRBV14; abundance: few; d_gene: .; j_gene: TRBJ2-2; CDR3nt: TGTGCCAGCAGCCTGACGGGGCCCCGAACCGGGGAGCTGTTTTTT; CDR3aa: CASSLTGPRTGELFF
v_gene: TRBV24-1; abundance: .; d_gene: TRBD1; j_gene: TRBJ2-1; CDR3nt: TGTGCCACCAGTGTGGGACAGGGGTTGAGGGATGAGCAGTTCTTC; CDR3aa: CATSVGQGLRDEQFF
v_gene: TRBV7-6; abundance: once; d_gene: .; j_gene: TRBJ2-3; CDR3nt: TGTGCCAGCAGCCCCCCGGGGGAAGATACGCAGTATTTT; CDR3aa: CASSPPGEDTQYF
v_gene: TRBV5-1; abundance: few; d_gene: .; j_gene: TRBJ2-7; CDR3nt: TGCGCCAGCAGCTTGGCGGGCAGCCTGGAGCAGTACTTC; CDR3aa: CASSLAGSLEQYF
v_gene: TRBV14; abundance: once; d_gene: TRBD1; j_gene: TRBJ1-6; CDR3nt: TGTGCCAGCAGCCGAAGACAGGGAAATAATTCACCCCTCCACTTT; CDR3aa: CASSRRQGNNSPLHF
v_gene: TRBV20-1; abundance: .; d_gene: TRBD2; j_gene: TRBJ2-3; CDR3nt: TGCAGTGCTAGAGATCTAGGGTCGGCTAGCGGGGGGTCTACAGATACGCAGTATTTT; CDR3aa: CSARDLGSASGGSTDTQYF
v_gene: TRBV12-3/TRBV12-4; abundance: .; d_gene: .; j_gene: TRBJ1-1; CDR3nt: TGTGCCAGCAGTTTAGGCCCCGGCGCTTTCTTT; CDR3aa: CASSLGPGAFF
v_gene: TRBV12-3/TRBV12-4; abundance: few; d_gene: TRBD1; j_gene: TRBJ1-1; CDR3nt: TGTGCCAGCAGTTCCCTAGACAGGGACGCTGAAGCTTTCTTT; CDR3aa: CASSSLDRDAEAFF
v_gene: TRBV20-1; abundance: few; d_gene: .; j_gene: TRBJ2-3; CDR3nt: TGCAGTGCGCGCGTCGTGAGGGGACGGAGCGATACGCAGTATTTT; CDR3aa: CSARVVRGRSDTQYF
v_gene: TRBV7-6; abundance: .; d_gene: TRBD1; j_gene: TRBJ2-4; CDR3nt: TGTGCCAGCAGCTTAGCCGACAGGGGGAACCTAGCCAAAAACATTCAGTACTTC; CDR3aa: CASSLADRGNLAKNIQYF
v_gene: TRBV30; abundance: .; d_gene: TRBD1; j_gene: TRBJ1-2; CDR3nt: TGTGCCTGGAGCCCCGGGACAGGGTATAGCTATGGCTACACCTTC; CDR3aa: CAWSPGTGYSYGYTF
v_gene: TRBV6-6; abundance: .; d_gene: TRBD2; j_gene: TRBJ2-5; CDR3nt: TGTGCCAGCAGTTTCTCGCGGGGGACCCAAGAGACCCAGTACTTC; CDR3aa: CASSFSRGTQETQYF
v_gene: TRBV19; abundance: medium-sized; d_gene: .; j_gene: TRBJ1-2; CDR3nt: TGTGCCAGTAGTCTTGACAGCAATGGTCGTGGCTACACCTTC; CDR3aa: CASSLDSNGRGYTF
v_gene: TRBV5-6; abundance: .; d_gene: .; j_gene: TRBJ2-1; CDR3nt: TGTGCCAGCAGCCGGAGGGGGCTCAATGAGCAGTTCTTC; CDR3aa: CASSRRGLNEQFF